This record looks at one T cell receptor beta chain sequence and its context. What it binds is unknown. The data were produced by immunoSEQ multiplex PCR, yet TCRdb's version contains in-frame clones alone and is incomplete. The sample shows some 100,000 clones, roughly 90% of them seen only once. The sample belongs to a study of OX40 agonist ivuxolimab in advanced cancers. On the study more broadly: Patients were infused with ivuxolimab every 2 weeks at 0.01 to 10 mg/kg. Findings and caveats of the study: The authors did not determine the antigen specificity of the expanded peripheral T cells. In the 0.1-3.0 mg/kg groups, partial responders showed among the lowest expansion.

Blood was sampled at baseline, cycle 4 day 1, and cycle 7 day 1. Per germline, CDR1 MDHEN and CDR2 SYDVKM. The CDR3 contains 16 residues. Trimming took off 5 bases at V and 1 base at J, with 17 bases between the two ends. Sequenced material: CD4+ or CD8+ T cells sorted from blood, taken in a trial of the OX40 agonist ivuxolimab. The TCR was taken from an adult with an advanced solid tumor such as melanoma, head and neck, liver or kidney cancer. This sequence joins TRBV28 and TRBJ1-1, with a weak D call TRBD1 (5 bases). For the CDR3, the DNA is TGTGCCAGCAGTATACGAGGGGCCGCAGAGAACACTGAAGCTTTCTTT. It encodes CASSIRGAAENTEAFF.